A selection of T cell receptor beta chains follows, all from one sample in a study of CD8 T cells in Susac syndrome. TCRdb reprocessed the immunoSEQ multiplex PCR reads via MiXCR and lists one record per CDR3 protein. The table has about 120,000 distinct CDR3 sequences, just under 95% seen once; the top ten hold 0.093%. Sequencing used CD4+ T cells from PBMCs. These receptors all come from a human donor with multiple sclerosis. Both conserved end residues are trimmed from each CDR3.

CDR3 length	J gene	V gene	CDR3 protein
12	TRBJ2-7	TRBV29-1	SADAGAGTYEQY
15	TRBJ2-5	TRBV18	ASSPGDRGNRQETQY
15	TRBJ2-4	TRBV7-9	ASSPTSGGPAGDIQY
13	TRBJ1-1	TRBV2	ASSEWAPPDTEAF
11	TRBJ2-7	TRBV14	ASSQVGGTEQY
15	TRBJ2-2	TRBV7-8	ASILGQASYKPGELF
12	TRBJ1-2	TRBV15	ATSSKPQPYGYT
13	TRBJ1-1	TRBV6-6	ASSYSPTGVTEAF
11	TRBJ2-4	TRBV21-1	ASKRTGPSWQY
12	TRBJ1-1	TRBV7-9	ASSLVDRRTEAF
12	TRBJ1-3	TRBV7-2	ASSLYRDGNTIY
11	TRBJ1-2	TRBV19	ASKTRGEEGYT
13	TRBJ2-3	TRBV18	ASSAGFSSTDTQY
12	TRBJ1-1	TRBV5-6	ASSPWGQGVRAF
14	TRBJ1-2	TRBV9	ASSVPLQGYSYGYT
11	TRBJ1-1	TRBV29-1	SVQLMEGTEAF
11	TRBJ2-7	TRBV29-1	SVAGTGQYEQY
15	TRBJ1-5	TRBV4-1	ASSHVPGPGGSPPQH
12	TRBJ2-3	TRBV20-1	SAPSGLTTDTQY
11	TRBJ1-2	TRBV4-1	ASSQPAGYGYT
13	TRBJ2-6	TRBV28	ASRRTGRGANVLT
9	TRBJ1-2	TRBV19	ASKSGYGYT
14	TRBJ1-5	TRBV6-6	ASSYRSGPRNQPQH
13	TRBJ1-2	TRBV30	AWSVGGGEGYGYT
14	TRBJ2-3	TRBV7-2	ASSSLGTAFTDTQY
13	TRBJ2-7	TRBV6-1	ASNDRGQGDYEQY
14	TRBJ2-1	TRBV6-1	ASPCANPGSSHEQF
12	TRBJ1-1	TRBV5-4	ASSKTGGNTEAF